This T cell receptor beta chain was identified in a study of blood T cell repertoires in COVID-19. Study background: Acute-phase and convalescent COVID-19 samples originated in the United States, Italy and Spain. The cDNA or gDNA used as material had been derived from T cells, B-cell-depleted T cells, or PBMCs.

V lost 1 base, J lost 0 bases, and 10 bases lay in between. This CDR3 contains 15 residues. Germline lookup yields CDR1 SGHNT and CDR2 YENEEA. Original data processing: Estimates of nucleated cell counts were drawn from the amplification of reference gene primers. TCRdb's copy holds only in-frame clones and misses some; the assay was immunoSEQ multiplex PCR. Clone size and the V and J calls come from that table; the DNA yielded D and trimming. The table shows under 200,000 clones, with over 75% occurring only once. Sequencing used peripheral blood. The chain recombines TRBV11-3 with TRBJ2-7; D remains unclear. This clonotype was sampled from a man aged 70 or older with active or convalescent COVID-19. As DNA, the CDR3 is TGTGCCAGCAGCTTAGCGGCCGGAGCCTCCTACGAGCAGTACTTC. It codes for CASSLAAGASYEQYF.